The sample holds many counts of the clone carrying this T cell receptor (beta chain). V gave up 2 bases and J gave up 0 bases, with 12 bases separating them. The germline V gene has CDR1 KGHDR and CDR2 SFDVKD. CDR3 length: 16 amino acids. These data come from a study of T cells after yellow fever vaccination. TCRdb reprocessed the 5' RACE reads via MiXCR and lists one record per CDR3 protein. Among about 47,000 distinct CDR3 sequences listed, roughly 7.3% were seen once. V and J are TRBV24-1 and TRBJ1-2; D gene unclear. Sample: CD8+ T cells sorted from PBMCs, taken roughly 15 days after the first yellow fever vaccination. This clonotype was obtained from a man between 18 and 35 years old who received the YFV17D yellow fever vaccine. CDR3 region: CATSDSWTEANYGYTF. The CDR3 nucleotides read TGTGCCACCAGTGATTCGTGGACGGAGGCTAACTATGGCTACACCTTC.